Listed here are 9 T cell receptor beta chains from one sample, sequenced in a study of PD-L1 blockade in urothelial cancer. Clones were read by immunoSEQ multiplex PCR, and TCRdb kept only the in-frame ones, dropping some. The table lists about 130,000 clones, 70% to 85% of them singletons. The time point denotes: pretreatment peripheral blood. The sequencing used PBMCs, collected around atezolizumab (anti-PD-L1) treatment. These receptors originate from a man aged 50 or older with urothelial cancer.

CDR3 DNA: TGTGCCGGCCTGGAGAACGGCGTAGAGACCCAGTACTTC. Amino acid sequence: CAGLENGVETQYF. V gene TRBV2 combines with J gene TRBJ2-5; no reliable D call. The germline V and J ends were trimmed by 11 bases and 4 bases, with 17 bases remaining between them. Germline loops: CDR1 SNHLY, CDR2 FYNNEI. This CDR3 region has 13 residues.

The table lists this clone with a count of one. The chain is built from TRBV7-2 and TRBJ2-3; 9 bases are a match to TRBD2. This CDR3 has 15 amino acids. Germline lookup yields CDR1 SGHTA and CDR2 FQGNSA. J gave up 1 base and V 5 bases, and 4 bases lay outside the gene matches. The CDR3 bases are TGTGCCAGCAGCACCTGGACTAGCGGCACAGATACGCAGTATTTT. Translating it yields CASSTWTSGTDTQYF. Filled out from reference TRBV7-2 and TRBJ2-3, the complete variable domain reads GAGVSQSPSNKVTEKGKDVELRCDPISGHTALYWYRQSLGQGLEFLIYFQGNSAPDKSGLPSDRFSAERTGGSVSTLTIQRTQQEDSAVYLCASSTWTSGTDTQYFGPGTRLTVL.

This chain uses TRBV28 with TRBJ2-1; TRBD1 agrees at 8 bases. From germline, CDR1 is MDHEN and CDR2 SYDVKM. J lost 9 bases, V lost 4 bases, and 17 bases had no gene match. The CDR3 loop spans 17 amino acids. For the CDR3, the DNA is TGTGCCAGCAGTTCCCCTCAGGGGGCTGGGCCACGGGCTGAGCAGTTCTTC. Translating it yields CASSSPQGAGPRAEQFF.

This chain connects TRBV7-8 to TRBJ2-1; 9 bases match TRBD2. The V segment lost 3 bases and the J segment 5 bases; nucleotides outside the gene matches: 5. The V gene's germline CDR1 is SGHVS and CDR2 FQNEAQ. The CDR3 sequence is 15 residues long. Here the CDR3 reads CASSFSGGFHNEQFF. The CDR3 DNA sequence: TGTGCCAGCAGCTTTAGCGGGGGATTCCACAATGAGCAGTTCTTC.

This sequence joins TRBV13 and TRBJ2-7, with D perhaps matching TRBD1 (6 bases). The CDR3 is 15 amino acids. Germline V gives CDR1 PRHDT, CDR2 FYEKMQ (reference sequence). V lost 2 bases to trimming and J lost 1 base, with 12 bases between them. CDR3 sequence reads: CASSLRGQLSYEQYF. CDR3 nucleotide sequence: TGTGCCAGCAGCTTACGTGGACAGCTATCCTACGAGCAGTACTTC.

CDR3 nucleotides: TGTGCCAGCAGCGTAGAGGGACTAGCGGGAGGCCGCACAGATACGCAGTATTTT. Translation gives CASSVEGLAGGRTDTQYF. The J gene is TRBJ2-3, the V gene TRBV9, with TRBD2 matching over 15 bases. Germline CDR1 and CDR2: SGDLS and YYNGEE. V was pared by 0 bases and J by 1 base, with 3 bases of the junction left unmatched. The CDR3 runs to 18 residues.

The V call is TRBV28, the J call TRBJ2-7; 7 positions agree with TRBD2. Germline V lookup: CDR1 MDHEN, CDR2 SYDVKM. The CDR3 contains 15 residues. V dropped 7 bases and J dropped 0; count of bases not matched to a gene: 9. The CDR3 DNA reads TGTGCCAGCACCCCCGGAGCGGGGAGCTCCTACGAGCAGTACTTC. Its translation: CASTPGAGSSYEQYF.

For this clone: The sample carries other DNA sequences with the same CDR3. The rearrangement uses TRBV10-3 and TRBJ1-4, with a weak D call TRBD1 (5 bases). V was shortened by 3 bases and J by 7 bases, with 6 bases between the two germline ends. This CDR3 has 12 residues. Germline V gene lookup returns CDR1 ENHRY and CDR2 SYGVKD. The CDR3: CAISERGEKLFF. The CDR3, as DNA: TGTGCCATCAGTGAAAGGGGTGAAAAACTGTTTTTT.

There are a few counts of this clone. The chain carries TRBV18 and TRBJ1-1; D is unclear. The germline V gene has CDR1 KGHSH and CDR2 LQKENI. The CDR3 length is 14 residues. Trimming removed 3 bases from V and 2 bases from J, with 10 bases in between. This chain's CDR3 is CASSPTEENTEAFF. DNA of the CDR3: TGTGCCAGCTCACCTACGGAGGAAAACACTGAAGCTTTCTTT.